This TCR beta chain was recovered during a study of cytomegalovirus exposure and HLA in healthy donors. Only in-frame clones appear in the TCRdb table, and some are missing; sequencing was by immunoSEQ multiplex PCR. The sample holds roughly 280,000 clones, 80% to 90% seen once. Sequencing was performed on PBMCs. The TCR sequence derives from a woman in her late teens or twenties in good health and CMV-seronegative.

CDR3 nucleotides: TGTGCCAGTAGTTACACCCTTACTAGCGGGCCCATTGGAGAGACCCAGTACTTC. Protein: CASSYTLTSGPIGETQYF. V usage is TRBV19 and J usage is TRBJ2-5; 9 bases map to TRBD2. The junction had 17 bases not matched to a gene; V was cut back by 5 bases and J by 4 bases. The V gene's germline CDR1 is LNHDA and CDR2 SQIVND (reference sequence). The CDR3 consists of 18 residues.